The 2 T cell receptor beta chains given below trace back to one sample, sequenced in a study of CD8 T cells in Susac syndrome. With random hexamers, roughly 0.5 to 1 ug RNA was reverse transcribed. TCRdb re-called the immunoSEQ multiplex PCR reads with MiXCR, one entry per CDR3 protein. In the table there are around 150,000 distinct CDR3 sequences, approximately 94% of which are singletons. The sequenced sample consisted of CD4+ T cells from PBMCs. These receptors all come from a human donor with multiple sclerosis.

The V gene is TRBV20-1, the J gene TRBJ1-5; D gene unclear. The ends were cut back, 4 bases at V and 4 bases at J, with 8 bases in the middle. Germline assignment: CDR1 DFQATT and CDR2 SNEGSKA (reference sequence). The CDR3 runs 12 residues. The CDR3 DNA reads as TGCAGTGCTACAGGAGGTAATCAGCCCCAGCATTTT. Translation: CSATGGNQPQHF.

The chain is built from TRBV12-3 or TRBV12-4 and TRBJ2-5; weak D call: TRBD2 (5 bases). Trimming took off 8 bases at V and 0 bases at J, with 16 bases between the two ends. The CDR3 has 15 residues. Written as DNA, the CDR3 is TGTGCCAGCCAGAGGGATAACGGGAACCAAGAGACCCAGTACTTC. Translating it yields CASQRDNGNQETQYF.